The T cell receptor beta chain under discussion was sequenced for a study of OX40 agonist ivuxolimab in advanced cancers. Germline CDR1 and CDR2: LNHDA and SQIVND (reference sequence). This CDR3 region has 15 residues. The V and J ends lost 4 bases and 6 bases respectively, with 18 bases between them. Produced via immunoSEQ multiplex PCR; TCRdb's table is partial and in-frame only. The table lists just under 45,000 clones, about 80% of them singletons. Patients were ineligible given autoimmune disease history or systemic immunosuppression. Sample: CD4+ or CD8+ T cells sorted from blood, taken in a trial of the OX40 agonist ivuxolimab. This clonotype originated in an adult with an advanced solid tumor such as melanoma, head and neck, liver or kidney cancer. The genes are TRBV19 and TRBJ2-5; D may be TRBD1 or TRBD2 (6 bases each). In DNA, the CDR3 is TGTGCCAGTAGTAAAGAGGGGGGTTCCTTGAAGACCCAGTACTTC. Residues: CASSKEGGSLKTQYF.